Listed below are T cell receptor beta chains from one sample, sequenced in a study of cytomegalovirus exposure and HLA in healthy donors. Libraries were prepared by immunoSEQ multiplex PCR; TCRdb keeps only in-frame clonotypes and omits some of them. The table records roughly 150,000 clones, about 70% of them present only once. The sample was PBMCs. The source of these receptors is a woman between 55 and 75 years old in good health and CMV-seropositive. CDR3s include the opening cysteine and the closing phenylalanine or tryptophan. Each record gives: clone size, V gene, D gene, J gene, CDR3 protein, CDR3 DNA. D genes are given only for firm matches. Part of the rows lack a size; the others show once, few, many or a class for expanded clones.

>-|TRBV4-1|-|TRBJ1-1
CASSQDSGPAEAFF
TGCGCCAGCAGCCAAGATTCAGGGCCTGCTGAAGCTTTCTTT
>few|TRBV5-1|-|TRBJ1-1
CASSLEGDNTEAFF
TGCGCCAGCAGCTTGGAGGGGGATAACACTGAAGCTTTCTTT
>-|TRBV27|TRBD2|TRBJ2-7
CASWTSGAYEQYF
TGTGCCAGTTGGACTAGCGGGGCCTACGAGCAGTACTTC
>-|TRBV7-7|-|TRBJ1-1
CASSFAQNTEAFF
TGTGCTAGCAGCTTTGCACAGAACACTGAAGCTTTCTTT
>-|TRBV5-1|TRBD1|TRBJ1-2
CASSLAGTAYGYTF
TGCGCCAGCAGCTTGGCCGGGACAGCCTATGGCTACACCTTC
>-|TRBV15|TRBD1|TRBJ1-4
CATSRGDRLNEKLFF
TGTGCCACCAGCAGAGGGGACAGGCTAAATGAAAAACTGTTTTTT
>-|TRBV7-3|TRBD1|TRBJ1-1
CASSLGSGGRGKAFF
TGTGCCAGCAGCTTGGGCTCAGGGGGACGGGGCAAAGCTTTCTTT
>few|TRBV5-4|TRBD1|TRBJ2-7
CASSLVGGEYEQYF
TGTGCCAGCAGCTTGGTAGGGGGCGAATACGAGCAGTACTTC
>-|TRBV6-1|TRBD1|TRBJ1-5
CASSASRGGNQPQHF
TGTGCCAGCAGTGCTAGCAGGGGGGGCAATCAGCCCCAGCATTTT
>-|TRBV29-1|-|TRBJ1-2
CSVEPNDRRNYGYTF
TGCAGCGTTGAACCAAACGACAGGCGAAACTATGGCTACACCTTC
>-|TRBV2|-|TRBJ2-5
CASFADRSKETQYF
TGTGCCAGTTTCGCCGACAGGTCGAAAGAGACCCAGTACTTC
>few|TRBV21-1|-|TRBJ1-3
CASSSGGLGGNTIYF
TGTGCCAGCAGCTCAGGGGGCCTGGGTGGAAACACCATATATTTT
>-|TRBV7-8|-|TRBJ2-1
CASSSEAKGFNNEQFF
TGTGCCAGCAGCTCGGAGGCTAAGGGTTTCAACAATGAGCAGTTCTTC
>-|TRBV5-1|-|TRBJ1-1
CASSLAPTAAEAFF
TGCGCCAGCAGCTTGGCCCCGACGGCGGCCGAAGCTTTCTTT
>-|TRBV9|-|TRBJ2-5
CASSPSPGVQETQYF
TGTGCCAGCAGCCCTTCCCCAGGGGTGCAAGAGACCCAGTACTTC
>-|TRBV5-6|-|TRBJ1-3
CASSLTGGAQGNTIYF
TGTGCCAGCAGCTTGACCGGAGGGGCGCAAGGAAACACCATATATTTT
>few|TRBV6-1|TRBD2|TRBJ2-7
CASSQLAGGGEQYF
TGTGCCAGCAGCCAACTAGCGGGAGGAGGAGAGCAGTACTTC
>-|TRBV10-2|TRBD2|TRBJ2-3
CASSAGLAADTQYF
TGCGCCAGCAGCGCCGGACTAGCGGCTGATACGCAGTATTTT
>-|TRBV27|TRBD1|TRBJ2-6
CASSPRDRPSSGANVLTF
TGTGCCAGCAGTCCCCGGGACAGACCTAGCTCTGGGGCCAACGTCCTGACTTTC
>-|TRBV18|-|TRBJ1-5
CASSETGNSNQPQHF
TGTGCCAGCTCAGAAACAGGAAATAGCAATCAGCCCCAGCATTTT
>-|TRBV28|-|TRBJ2-3
CALGRATDTQYF
TGTGCCCTGGGGCGAGCTACAGATACGCAGTATTTT
>-|TRBV5-6|-|TRBJ2-3
CASSLERTDPEYF
TGTGCCAGCAGCTTGGAACGCACCGATCCGGAGTATTTT
>-|TRBV6-1|TRBD1|TRBJ2-5
CASTQPTGPQETQYF
TGTGCCAGCACCCAGCCGACAGGGCCGCAAGAGACCCAGTACTTC
>-|TRBV10-3|-|TRBJ1-1
CAITPRTESEAFF
TGTGCCATCACCCCTCGGACAGAGTCTGAAGCTTTCTTT